The source of this T cell receptor (beta chain) is a study of CD8+ T cells in alopecia areata. Study details: Each of the treated patients was given oral tofacitinib, 5 to 10 mg twice daily, for moderate-to-severe alopecia areata. Once tofacitinib had been taken for 6 to 18 months, 6 months off drug followed. Study results and caveats: Affected scalp, especially in alopecia totalis/universalis, had a higher clonality than normal scalp did.

Sequencing templates came from extracted RNA that was reverse transcribed into cDNA. The protocol was immunoSEQ multiplex PCR, while the TCRdb copy is restricted to in-frame clones and leaves out a portion. Found here are more than 200,000 clones, 40% to 55% of them singletons; the top ten hold about 2.6%. Treatment denoted: oral pan-JAK inhibitor, 5-10 mg twice daily. Cell sorting was applied to PBMCs, and CD4+ and CD8+ T cells were collected. On this clone: Its antigen remains unknown.

CDR3 length: 13 amino acids. Trimming pared 7 bases from V and 2 bases from J, leaving 15 bases between. Germline-derived CDR1 and CDR2 are SQVTM and ANQGSEA. This chain uses TRBV29-1 with TRBJ2-7; D is uncertain. Material: CD4+ T cells sorted from blood, obtained at approximately week 36, from a patient treated with tofacitinib. The origin of this receptor is a human donor with alopecia areata. CDR3 sequence reads: CSAKGGPPYEQYF. The CDR3 DNA follows: TGCAGCGCTAAGGGCGGTCCCCCCTACGAGCAGTACTTC.